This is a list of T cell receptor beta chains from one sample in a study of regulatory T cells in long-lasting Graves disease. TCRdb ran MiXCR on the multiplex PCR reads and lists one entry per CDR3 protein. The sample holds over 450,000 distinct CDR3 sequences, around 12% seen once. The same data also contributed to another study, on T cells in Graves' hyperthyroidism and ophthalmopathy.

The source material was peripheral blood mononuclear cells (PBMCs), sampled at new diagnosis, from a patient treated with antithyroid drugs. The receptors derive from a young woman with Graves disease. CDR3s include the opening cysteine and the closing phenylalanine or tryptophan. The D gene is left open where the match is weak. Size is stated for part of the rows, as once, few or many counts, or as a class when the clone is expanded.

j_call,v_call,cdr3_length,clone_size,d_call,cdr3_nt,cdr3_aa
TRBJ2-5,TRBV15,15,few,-,TGTGCCACCAGCAGAGATCAGGGGGGGCAAGAGACCCAGTACTTC,CATSRDQGGQETQYF
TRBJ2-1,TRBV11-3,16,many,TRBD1,TGTGCCAGCAGCCTGACCGGGACAGGGGGATACAATGAGCAGTTCTTC,CASSLTGTGGYNEQFF
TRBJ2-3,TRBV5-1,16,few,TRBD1,TGCGCCAGCAGCACCGAACAGGGGGCACGGACAGATACGCAGTATTTT,CASSTEQGARTDTQYF
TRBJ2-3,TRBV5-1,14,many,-,TGCGCCAGCAGCACCCGGAGTGTTGTAGATACGCAGTATTTT,CASSTRSVVDTQYF
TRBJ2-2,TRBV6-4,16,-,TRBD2,TGTGCCAGCAGCCAGCTAGCGGGAGTTAGGACCGGGGAGCTGTTTTTT,CASSQLAGVRTGELFF
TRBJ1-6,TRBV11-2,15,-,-,TGTGCCAGCAGCTTATGGGGGGGCTATGGGTCACCCCTCCACTTT,CASSLWGGYGSPLHF
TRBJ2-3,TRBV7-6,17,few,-,TGTGCCAGCAGCTTAGCGGGTAGCGGATCCCGCACAGATACGCAGTATTTT,CASSLAGSGSRTDTQYF
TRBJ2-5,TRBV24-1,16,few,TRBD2,TGTGCCACCAGTGCCGGGGGGGGTTACCTCCAAGAGACCCAGTACTTC,CATSAGGGYLQETQYF
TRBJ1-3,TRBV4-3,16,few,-,TGCGCCAGCAGCCAAGAACCTGGCACGGTCGGAAACACCATATATTTT,CASSQEPGTVGNTIYF
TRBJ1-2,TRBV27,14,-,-,TGTGCCAGCAGTTCCTGGGGTGGGGGGGCTGGCTACACCTTC,CASSSWGGGAGYTF
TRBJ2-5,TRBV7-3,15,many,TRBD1,TGTGCCAGCAGCTTAGGGACAGGGGGCGCCGAGACCCAGTACTTC,CASSLGTGGAETQYF
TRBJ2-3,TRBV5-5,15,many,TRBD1,TGTGCCAGCAGCTTCAGACAGGGCCATGAGGATACGCAGTATTTT,CASSFRQGHEDTQYF
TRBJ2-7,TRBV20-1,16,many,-,TGCAGTGCTAGAGATCGTGCGGGGACCCGACGATACGAGCAGTACTTC,CSARDRAGTRRYEQYF
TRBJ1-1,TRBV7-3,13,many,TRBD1,TGTGCCAGCAGCCCCGACAGGGGGCGAGGGGCTTTCTTT,CASSPDRGRGAFF
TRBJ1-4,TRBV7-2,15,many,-,TGTGCCAGCAGCTTAGCGCGGTCTGTTAATGAAAAACTGTTTTTT,CASSLARSVNEKLFF
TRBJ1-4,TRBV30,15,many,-,TGTGCCTGGACCCGGGGACCGTCTTGGGGGGAAAAACTGTTTTTT,CAWTRGPSWGEKLFF
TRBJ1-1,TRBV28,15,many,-,TGTGCCAGCAGTGCAATAATGGACAGATTCACTGAAGCTTTCTTT,CASSAIMDRFTEAFF
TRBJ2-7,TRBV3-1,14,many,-,TGTGCCAGCAGCCAAGGCAAGGGAAGATACGAGCAGTACTTC,CASSQGKGRYEQYF
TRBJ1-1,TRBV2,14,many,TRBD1,TGTGCCAGCAGAGCGGGACAGATGAACACTGAAGCTTTCTTT,CASRAGQMNTEAFF
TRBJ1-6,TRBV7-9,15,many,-,TGTGCCAGCAGCTTAGGAACAAGTTGGGATTCACCCCTCCACTTT,CASSLGTSWDSPLHF
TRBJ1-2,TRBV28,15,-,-,TGTGCCAGCAGTTCCCCGGGTGCGGGGACCGTCGGCTACACCTTC,CASSSPGAGTVGYTF
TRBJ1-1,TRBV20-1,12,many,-,TGCAGTGCTACCGTCGAACTGCTCGAAGCTTTCTTT,CSATVELLEAFF
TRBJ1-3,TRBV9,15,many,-,TGTGCCAGCAGCGTAGCTACAGGCTCTGGAAACACCATATATTTT,CASSVATGSGNTIYF
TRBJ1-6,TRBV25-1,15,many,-,TGTGCCAGCAGTGAACTAGGACCCTCCCGGTCACCCCTCCACTTT,CASSELGPSRSPLHF
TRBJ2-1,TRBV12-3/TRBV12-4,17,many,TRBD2,TGTGCCAGCAGCCCCCCCCGGTCAAGCGGGAGGGACAATGAGCAGTTCTTC,CASSPPRSSGRDNEQFF
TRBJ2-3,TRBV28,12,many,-,TGTGCCAGCAGTACCTTCACAGATACGCAGTATTTT,CASSTFTDTQYF
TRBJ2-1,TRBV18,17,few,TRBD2,TGTGCCAGCTCGCCCACAGCTTATAGCGGGAGGAACAATGAGCAGTTCTTC,CASSPTAYSGRNNEQFF
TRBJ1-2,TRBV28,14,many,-,TGTGCCAGCAGTTTGGCAGGGTTATCGAATGGCTACACCTTC,CASSLAGLSNGYTF
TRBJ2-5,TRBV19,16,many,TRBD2,TGTGCCAGTAGTATGGCTAGCGGAGGAGCACAAGAGACCCAGTACTTC,CASSMASGGAQETQYF
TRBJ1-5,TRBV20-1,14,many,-,TGCAGTGCTAGCCGGCAGGGCCTCAATCAGCCCCAGCATTTT,CSASRQGLNQPQHF
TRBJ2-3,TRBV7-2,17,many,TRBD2,TGTGCCAGCAGCTTAAAGCGTGCTAGCGGGAGCACAGATACGCAGTATTTT,CASSLKRASGSTDTQYF
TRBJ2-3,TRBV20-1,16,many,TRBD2,TGCAGTGCGCACGGTGGGGTGCGGGAGGTGAGAGATACGCAGTATTTT,CSAHGGVREVRDTQYF
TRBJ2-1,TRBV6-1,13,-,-,TGTGCGGGGGGAGCGACCTCCTACAATGAGCAGTTCTTC,CAGGATSYNEQFF
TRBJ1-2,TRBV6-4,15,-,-,TGTGCCAGCAGCAGACAAACAACCCAGGGAGCGGGCTACACCTTC,CASSRQTTQGAGYTF
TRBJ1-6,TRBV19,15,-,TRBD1,TGTGCCAGTAGGACCCGACAGGGGTATAATTCACCCCTCCACTTT,CASRTRQGYNSPLHF
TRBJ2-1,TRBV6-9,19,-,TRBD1,TGTGCCAGCAGTTATGGTCCCGGGACAGGGTTCATCTCCTACAATGAGCAGTTCTTC,CASSYGPGTGFISYNEQFF
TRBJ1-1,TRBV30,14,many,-,TGTGCCTGGAGTAAAGGGAGGGGGAACACTGAAGCTTTCTTT,CAWSKGRGNTEAFF
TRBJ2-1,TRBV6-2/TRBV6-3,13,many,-,TGTGCCAGCAGTTACGTAAGGCTAGCCGAGCAGTTCTTC,CASSYVRLAEQFF
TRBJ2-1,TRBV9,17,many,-,TGTGCCAGCAGTTCCCCTATTGACAGTAGCCTTGACAATGAGCAGTTCTTC,CASSSPIDSSLDNEQFF
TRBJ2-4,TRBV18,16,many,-,TGTGCCAGCTCACCCCTGGACCGGGGAGCCAAAAACATTCAGTACTTC,CASSPLDRGAKNIQYF
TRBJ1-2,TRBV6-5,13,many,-,TGTGCCAGCAGTTTTCAAGCTAACTATGGCTACACCTTC,CASSFQANYGYTF
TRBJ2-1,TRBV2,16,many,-,TGTGCCAGCAGTGAAGAGGGAGTAGTCAGGGGCAATGAGCAGTTCTTC,CASSEEGVVRGNEQFF
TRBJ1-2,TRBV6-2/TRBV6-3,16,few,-,TGTGCCAGCAGTTACAGGGAGGGCTACGCCAACTATGGCTACACCTTC,CASSYREGYANYGYTF
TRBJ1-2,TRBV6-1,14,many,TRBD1,TGTGCCAGCAGTGAAATGGACAGGCTCGGTGGCTACACCTTC,CASSEMDRLGGYTF
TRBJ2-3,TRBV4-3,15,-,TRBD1,TGCGCCAGCAGCCCCTGGGACAGGGAGGCAGATACGCAGTATTTT,CASSPWDREADTQYF
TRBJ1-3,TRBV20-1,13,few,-,TGCAGTGCAGGGAGGGGCTCTGGAAACACCATATATTTT,CSAGRGSGNTIYF
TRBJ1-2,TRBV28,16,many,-,TGTGCCAGCAGTTTTGGGGGGACGGCTAGAGACTATGGCTACACCTTC,CASSFGGTARDYGYTF
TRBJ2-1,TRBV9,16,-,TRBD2,TGTGCCAGCAGCGTAGGAGGCACTAGCGGTTACAATGAGCAGTTCTTC,CASSVGGTSGYNEQFF
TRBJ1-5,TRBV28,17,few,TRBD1,TGTGCCAGCAGTCTCCGACAGGGGGTGTTAGGCAATCAGCCCCAGCATTTT,CASSLRQGVLGNQPQHF
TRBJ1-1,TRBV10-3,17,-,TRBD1,TGTGCCATCAGCTCATCCGGGGCAGGGGGTGTGAACACTGAAGCTTTCTTT,CAISSSGAGGVNTEAFF
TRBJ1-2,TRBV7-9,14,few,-,TGTGCCAGCAGCTTAGCGCGGCTTAACTATGGCTACACCTTC,CASSLARLNYGYTF
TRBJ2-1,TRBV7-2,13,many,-,TGTGCCAGCAGCCCCGATGCTGGCAATGAGCAGTTCTTC,CASSPDAGNEQFF
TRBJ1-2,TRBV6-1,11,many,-,TGTGCCAGCAAAATTGGAGATGGCTACACCTTC,CASKIGDGYTF
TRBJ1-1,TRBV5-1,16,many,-,TGCGCCAGCAGCTTGGTGGGGGCACCAGGAGAAACTGGAGCTTTCTTT,CASSLVGAPGETGAFF